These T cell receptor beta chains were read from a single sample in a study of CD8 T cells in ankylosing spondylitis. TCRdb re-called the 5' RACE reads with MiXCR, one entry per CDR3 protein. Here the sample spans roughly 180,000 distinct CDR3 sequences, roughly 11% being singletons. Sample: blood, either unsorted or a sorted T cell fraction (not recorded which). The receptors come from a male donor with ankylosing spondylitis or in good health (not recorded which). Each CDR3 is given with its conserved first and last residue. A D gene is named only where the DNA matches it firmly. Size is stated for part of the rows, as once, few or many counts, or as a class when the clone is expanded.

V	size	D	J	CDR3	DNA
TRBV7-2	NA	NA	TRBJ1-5	CASSRRGGFNQPQHF	TGTGCCAGCAGCCGCCGCGGGGGATTTAATCAGCCCCAGCATTTT
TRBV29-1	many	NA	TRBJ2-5	CSVRLQETQYF	TGCAGCGTGAGACTACAAGAGACCCAGTACTTC
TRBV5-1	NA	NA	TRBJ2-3	CASRNGFSSTDTQYF	TGCGCCAGCAGAAACGGGTTCTCTAGCACAGATACGCAGTATTTT
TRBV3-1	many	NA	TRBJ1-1	CASSQDSFGRPMNTEAFF	TGTGCCAGCAGCCAAGATTCGTTTGGGCGCCCCATGAACACTGAAGCTTTCTTT
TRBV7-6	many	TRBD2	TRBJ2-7	CASSLTGTSLLPDEQYF	TGTGCCAGCAGCTTAACCGGGACTAGCTTGTTGCCGGACGAGCAGTACTTC
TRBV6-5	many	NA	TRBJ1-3	CASSYSAGMMDGNTIYF	TGTGCCAGCAGTTACTCGGCAGGGATGATGGATGGAAACACCATATATTTT
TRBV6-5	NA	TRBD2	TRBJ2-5	CASSVLAGAGEETQYF	TGTGCCAGCAGTGTACTAGCGGGAGCTGGGGAAGAGACCCAGTACTTC
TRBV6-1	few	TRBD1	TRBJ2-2	CASSQGTANTGELFF	TGTGCCAGCAGTCAAGGGACAGCGAACACCGGGGAGCTGTTTTTT
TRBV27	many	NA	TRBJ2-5	CASSLFGQETQYF	TGTGCCAGCAGTTTATTTGGGCAAGAGACCCAGTACTTC
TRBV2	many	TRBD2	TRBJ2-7	CASSRTTSGSYEQYF	TGTGCCAGCAGCCGCACGACTAGCGGGAGCTACGAGCAGTACTTC
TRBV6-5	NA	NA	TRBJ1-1	CASSWLETVNTEAFF	TGTGCCAGCAGTTGGCTCGAAACTGTGAACACTGAAGCTTTCTTT
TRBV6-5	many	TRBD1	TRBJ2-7	CASSLDTGTGGNEQYF	TGTGCCAGCAGTCTCGACACCGGGACAGGGGGCAACGAGCAGTACTTC